The source of this T cell receptor beta chain is a study of CD8+ T cells in alopecia areata. Treatment here: oral pan-JAK inhibitor, 5-10 mg twice daily. As part of sample collection, lesional scalp punch biopsies and peripheral blood were taken from alopecia areata patients. This CDR3 contains 16 residues. V dropped 3 bases and J dropped 7; count of bases not matched to a gene: 6. Germline CDR1 SGHTA, CDR2 FQGTGA. Following extraction, RNA underwent reverse transcription to cDNA, which served as the sequencing template. Measured with immunoSEQ multiplex PCR; TCRdb has only the in-frame clones, and not every one. The table has over 85,000 clones, 60% to 65% seen once.

The starting material was CD8+ T cells sorted from blood, obtained at week 4, from a patient treated with tofacitinib. The rearrangement uses TRBV7-3 and TRBJ2-2; TRBD2 aligns across 12 bases. This clonotype was obtained from a human donor with alopecia areata. Written as DNA, the CDR3 is TGTGCCAGCAGCTTCCAACTAGCGGGAGGAGGCGGGGAGCTGTTTTTT. Translating it yields CASSFQLAGGGGELFF.